These 21 T cell receptor beta chains were all obtained from the same sample, sequenced in a study of shared clonotypes between healthy human individuals. Using immunoSEQ multiplex PCR, the repertoire was profiled, and TCRdb retains in-frame clones only, with some absent. Of a few million clones listed, approximately 93% were seen once; the top ten hold about 0.37%. Material: naive CD4+ T cells from PBMCs. Subset reported: CD45RA+ positively selected. These receptors originate from a man aged 18-30 years in good health. Some clones in this sample may be carry-over from other donors' samples.

This rearrangement joins TRBV25-1 to TRBJ2-1; D ambiguous. The V gene lost 1 base and the J gene lost 0 bases, with 13 bases spanning the gap. The V gene's germline CDR1 is MGHDK and CDR2 SYGVNS. The CDR3 runs to 17 residues. This CDR3 is CASSESTTASSYNEQFF. CDR3 in DNA: TGTGCCAGCAGTGAATCCACCACGGCTAGCTCCTACAATGAGCAGTTCTTC.

Concerning this clone: At the DNA level, this CDR3 is encoded by other sequences in the same sample as well. The chain is built from TRBV28 and TRBJ2-7; no clear D. The germline CDR1 and CDR2 sequences are MDHEN and SYDVKM. CDR3 length: 11 residues. V gave up 6 bases and J gave up 4 bases, with 7 bases separating them. Here the CDR3 DNA reads TGTGCCAGCAGCTCTACTTACGAGCAGTACTTC. Residues: CASSSTYEQYF.

This chain links TRBV29-1 with TRBJ1-3; D remains unclear. The germline V and J ends were trimmed by 1 base and 0 bases, with 7 bases remaining between them. Germline CDR1 and CDR2: SQVTM and ANQGSEA. The CDR3 covers 14 residues. CDR3 in DNA: TGCAGCGTTGAAGGGGTACTCTCTGGAAACACCATATATTTT. It encodes CSVEGVLSGNTIYF.

Comment on this clone: The sample holds other DNA sequences that translate to the same CDR3. The chain links TRBV6-5 to TRBJ2-7, with a possible D match to TRBD1 (6 bases). CDR3 length: 14 amino acids. The germline V and J ends were trimmed by 2 bases and 1 base, with 9 bases remaining between them. Germline lookup yields CDR1 MNHEY and CDR2 SVGAGI. Here the CDR3 reads CASSYGRGSYEQYF. Written as DNA, the CDR3 is TGTGCCAGCAGTTACGGCAGGGGATCCTACGAGCAGTACTTC.

This clone occurred once. V usage is TRBV7-9 and J usage is TRBJ1-1, with unresolved D. The germline V and J ends were trimmed by 1 base and 1 base, with 10 bases remaining between them. Germline CDR1 reads SEHNR; CDR2 reads FQNEAQ (reference sequence). The CDR3 has 15 residues. The CDR3 spells CASSLENRRNTEAFF. Here the CDR3 DNA reads TGTGCCAGCAGCTTAGAGAACAGACGGAACACTGAAGCTTTCTTT.

The V gene is TRBV28, the J gene TRBJ1-1; D remains ambiguous. Trimming removed 10 bases from V and 3 bases from J, with 6 bases in between. Germline loops: CDR1 MDHEN, CDR2 SYDVKM. The CDR3 is 10 residues long. CDR3 in amino acids: CATIYTEAFF. The CDR3 DNA reads as TGTGCCACCATCTACACTGAAGCTTTCTTT.

This rearrangement joins TRBV29-1 to TRBJ1-1; D gene ambiguous. Trimming took off 5 bases at V and 5 bases at J, with 18 bases between the two ends. The CDR3 is 14 amino acids. The V gene's germline CDR1 is SQVTM and CDR2 ANQGSEA. The CDR3 nucleotides are TGCAGCGTTTACCCGACGGTTTTAAGGACTGAAGCTTTCTTT. Amino acid sequence: CSVYPTVLRTEAFF.

The J gene is TRBJ2-2, the V gene TRBV7-7; no firm D call. Trimming shortened V by 4 bases and J by 5 bases, and 11 bases separated the two germline ends. This CDR3 contains 14 residues. Per germline, CDR1 SSHAT and CDR2 FNYEAQ (reference sequence). The CDR3 sequence: CASSSTTDTGELFF. The CDR3 DNA reads as TGTGCCAGCAGCTCGACAACAGATACCGGGGAGCTGTTTTTT.

The chain combines TRBV7-3 with TRBJ2-2; the match to TRBD1 covers 7 bases. The CDR3 has 19 amino acids. Unmatched junction bases numbered 15, after V lost 5 bases and J lost 0 bases. In germline, CDR1 is SGHTA, CDR2 FQGTGA. The DNA for the CDR3 is TGTGCCAGCAGCCCAGGGGGTTGGGGCAGGGGTCCGAACACCGGGGAGCTGTTTTTT. Translating it yields CASSPGGWGRGPNTGELFF.

This clone appeared once. The gene calls are TRBV6-5 and TRBJ2-7, with D perhaps TRBD2 (5 bases). Trimming cost V 7 bases and J 1 base, with 14 bases left between them. CDR3 length equals 14 residues. Germline V gene data show CDR1 as MNHEY and CDR2 as SVGAGI. The CDR3 DNA follows: TGTGCCAGCACCAATAGAGGGAAATCCTACGAGCAGTACTTC. Protein sequence: CASTNRGKSYEQYF.

This rearrangement joins TRBV5-4 to TRBJ2-4; no definite D call. V gave up 3 bases and J gave up 1 base, with 11 bases separating them. Germline values: CDR1 SGHNT, CDR2 YYREEE (reference sequence). The CDR3 contains 15 residues. DNA for the CDR3: TGTGCCAGCAGCTCAAGCTCCGTGGCCAAAAACATTCAGTACTTC. It yields the protein CASSSSSVAKNIQYF. Drawing the rest from reference TRBV5-4 and TRBJ2-4, the complete variable domain is ETGVTQSPTHLIKTRGQQVTLRCSSQSGHNTVSWYQQALGQGPQFIFQYYREEENGRGNFPPRFSGLQFPNYSSELNVNALELDDSALYLCASSSSSVAKNIQYFGAGTRLSVL.

The chain is built from TRBV6-5 and TRBJ2-6; D may correspond to TRBD1 or TRBD2 (5 bases each). The germline gives CDR1 MNHEY, CDR2 SVGAGI. Trimming cost V 8 bases and J 2 bases, with 13 bases left between them. The CDR3 contains 15 residues. The DNA of the CDR3 is TGTGCCAGCTCCCGAGGGGCCCCTGGGGCCAACGTCCTGACTTTC. Its translation: CASSRGAPGANVLTF.

The J gene is TRBJ2-1, the V gene TRBV9; 8 bases map to TRBD2. The V and J ends lost 0 bases and 8 bases, in that order; junction bases with no gene match: 7. CDR1 SGDLS and CDR2 YYNGEE come from the germline V gene. The CDR3 is 15 residues long. The CDR3 region is CASSVGTSSFDEQFF. As DNA, the CDR3 is TGTGCCAGCAGCGTAGGGACTAGCAGTTTCGATGAGCAGTTCTTC.

The rearrangement uses TRBV18 and TRBJ2-6, with no clear D. Germline V gives CDR1 KGHSH, CDR2 LQKENI. The CDR3 totals 14 residues. The ends were cut back, 2 bases at V and 3 bases at J, with 5 bases in the middle. The CDR3 DNA is TGTGCCAGCTCACCAGGGGATGGGGCCAACGTCCTGACTTTC. Its protein is CASSPGDGANVLTF. The complete variable domain, with remaining parts taken from reference TRBV18 and TRBJ2-6, reads NAGVMQNPRHLVRRRGQEARLRCSPMKGHSHVYWYRQLPEEGLKFMVYLQKENIIDESGMPKERFSAEFPKEGPSILRIQQVVRGDSAAYFCASSPGDGANVLTFGAGSRLTVL.

This sequence joins TRBV5-6 and TRBJ2-3, with TRBD1 as a possible D gene (6 bases). Germline V gives CDR1 SGHDT, CDR2 YYEEEE. Trimming stripped 0 bases from V and 0 bases from J, with 14 bases between. The CDR3 consists of 17 residues. The CDR3 is CASSLGWGRSSTDTQYF. The CDR3 DNA reads TGTGCCAGCAGCTTGGGCTGGGGGCGGTCTAGCACAGATACGCAGTATTTT.

This clone was seen only once. This specimen includes other DNA sequences encoding the same CDR3. The chain has TRBV7-2 and TRBJ2-1; no clear D. Trimming pared 6 bases from V and 7 bases from J, leaving 7 bases between. The CDR3 consists of 11 residues. The germline V gene has CDR1 SGHTA and CDR2 FQGNSA. CDR3 sequence: CASSFYNEQFF. The CDR3 DNA follows: TGTGCCAGCAGTTTTTATAATGAGCAGTTCTTC.

The chain couples TRBV30 to TRBJ2-7, with 7 bases matching TRBD2. The V segment lost 1 base and the J segment 2 bases; nucleotides outside the gene matches: 11. The germline gives CDR1 GTSNPN, CDR2 SVGIG (reference sequence). The CDR3 is 16 amino acids. The chain's CDR3 is CAWSAPGGGYAYEQYF. The DNA of the CDR3 is TGTGCCTGGAGTGCACCCGGGGGAGGGTACGCCTACGAGCAGTACTTC.

The chain carries TRBV27 and TRBJ2-7; perhaps TRBD1 as D (6 bases). Germline loops: CDR1 MNHEY, CDR2 SMNVEV (reference sequence). The CDR3 runs to 13 residues. V shed 7 bases and J shed 6 bases, with 16 bases lying between them. The CDR3 region has the DNA TGTGCCAGCACTAGAACAGGGTACCGCGAGCAGTACTTC. This encodes CASTRTGYREQYF.

The chain links TRBV21-1 to TRBJ2-7; the table names TRBD1, a call not compared with the DNA. TRBV21-1 is recorded as a pseudogene. The CDR3 consists of 16 residues. CDR3 DNA sequence: TGTGCCAGCAGCAAACCAAGGGACAGCTGCTGGTACGAGCAGTACTTC. This codes for CASSKPRDSCWYEQYF.

This chain uses TRBV28 with TRBJ2-2; 11 bases line up with TRBD2. Germline CDR1 and CDR2: MDHEN and SYDVKM. The V segment lost 3 bases and the J segment 4 bases; nucleotides outside the gene matches: 7. This CDR3 contains 17 residues. The CDR3 loop reads CASSLVAGGPGTGELFF. DNA of the CDR3: TGTGCCAGCAGTTTGGTAGCGGGAGGGCCAGGCACCGGGGAGCTGTTTTTT.

The V call is TRBV29-1, the J call TRBJ2-7, with 10 positions matching TRBD1. The CDR3 sequence is 13 residues long. The trim removed 3 bases at V and 8 bases at J, leaving 7 bases unmatched. Germline V CDR1 and CDR2: SQVTM, ANQGSEA. The CDR3 is CSVDTGTGEKQYF. The CDR3 DNA follows: TGCAGCGTTGATACCGGGACAGGGGAAAAGCAGTACTTC.